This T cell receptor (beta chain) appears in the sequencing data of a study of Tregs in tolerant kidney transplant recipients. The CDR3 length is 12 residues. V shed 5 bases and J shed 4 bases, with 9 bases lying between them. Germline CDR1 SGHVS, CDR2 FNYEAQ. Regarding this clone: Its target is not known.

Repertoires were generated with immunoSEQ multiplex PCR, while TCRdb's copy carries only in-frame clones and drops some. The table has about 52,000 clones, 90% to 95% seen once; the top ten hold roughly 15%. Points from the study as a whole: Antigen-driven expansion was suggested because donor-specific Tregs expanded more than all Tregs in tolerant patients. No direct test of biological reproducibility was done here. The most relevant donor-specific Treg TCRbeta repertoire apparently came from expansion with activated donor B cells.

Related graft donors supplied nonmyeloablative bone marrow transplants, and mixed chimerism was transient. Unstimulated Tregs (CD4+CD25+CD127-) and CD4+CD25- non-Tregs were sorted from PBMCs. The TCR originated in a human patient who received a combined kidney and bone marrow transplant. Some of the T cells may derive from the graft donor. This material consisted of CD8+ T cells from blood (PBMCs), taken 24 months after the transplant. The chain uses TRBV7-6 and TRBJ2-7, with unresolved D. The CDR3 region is CASSPGDYEQYF. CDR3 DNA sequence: TGTGCCAGCAGCCCCGGTGATTACGAGCAGTACTTC.